This TCR beta chain was profiled in a study of identical twins. Regarding the study as a whole: These conclusions were based on statistical analysis (cross-sectional, not following the same donors). Fewer insertions characterized abundant cord blood beta clonotypes, whereas memory repertoires showed none. The study found weaker excess twin sharing in beta out-of-frame sequences.

The authors used template switching to add a universal primer site and gave cDNA unique molecular identifiers. Via MiXCR, TCRdb re-called the 5' RACE reads, giving one row per CDR3 protein. The data hold approximately 700,000 distinct CDR3 sequences, with 5.5% to 6.5% observed a single time. The V gene's germline CDR1 is LGHNA and CDR2 YNFKEQ. The CDR3 is made up of 18 amino acids. V lost 0 bases to trimming and J lost 0 bases, with 12 bases between them. This clonotype has a count of ten or more. No antigen is known for it. This sequence was found in a man younger than 30 in good health. Sequenced material: naive T cells sorted from blood. The rearrangement joins TRBV4-2 to TRBJ1-6; no definite D call. CDR3 nucleotide sequence: TGTGCCAGCAGCCAAGACATGGCAGGTAGCTCCTATAATTCACCCCTCCACTTT. Protein: CASSQDMAGSSYNSPLHF.